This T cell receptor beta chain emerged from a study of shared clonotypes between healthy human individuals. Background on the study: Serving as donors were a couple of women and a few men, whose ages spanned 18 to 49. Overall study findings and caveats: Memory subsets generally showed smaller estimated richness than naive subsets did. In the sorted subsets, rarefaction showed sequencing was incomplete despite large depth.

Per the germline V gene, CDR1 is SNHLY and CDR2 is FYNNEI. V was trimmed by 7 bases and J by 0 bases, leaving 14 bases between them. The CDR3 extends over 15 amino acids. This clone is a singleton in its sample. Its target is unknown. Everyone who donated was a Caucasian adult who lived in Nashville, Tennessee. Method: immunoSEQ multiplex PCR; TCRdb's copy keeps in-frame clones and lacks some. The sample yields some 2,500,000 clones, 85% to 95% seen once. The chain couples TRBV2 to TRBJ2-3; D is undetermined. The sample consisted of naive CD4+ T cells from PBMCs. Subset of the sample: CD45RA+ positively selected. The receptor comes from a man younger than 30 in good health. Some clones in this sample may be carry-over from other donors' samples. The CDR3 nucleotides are TGTGCCAGCATGGGTCAGCCAGCTAGCACAGATACGCAGTATTTT. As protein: CASMGQPASTDTQYF.